Only a few counts were recorded for the clone carrying this T cell receptor beta chain. The CDR3 extends over 13 amino acids. Looked up from germline, CDR1 is MGHRA and CDR2 is YSYEKL. V was pared by 6 bases and J by 2 bases, with 3 bases of the junction left unmatched. The entry originates in a study of ipilimumab plus nivolumab after autologous stem cell transplantation. Across the study: Patients received a median of about five ipilimumab and roughly 8 nivolumab doses. DLBCL patients had primary refractory or relapsed disease.

Only in-frame clones appear in the TCRdb table, and some are missing; sequencing was by immunoSEQ multiplex PCR. Found here are over 8,000 clones, approximately 80% of them singletons; the top ten hold under 10%. Checkpoint therapy with ipilimumab 1 mg/kg began 14 to 28 days after transplant. Through week 26, nivolumab 3 mg/kg IV was given weeks 1, 4, 7, 10, then biweekly. The J gene is TRBJ1-2, the V gene TRBV4-1; 7 bases fit TRBD1. The TCR sequence derives from a male donor with diffuse large B-cell lymphoma. The specimen was PBMCs, collected in a trial of ipilimumab plus nivolumab as post-transplant consolidation. The CDR3 loop is CASRQTGNYGYTF. The CDR3 DNA is TGCGCCAGCAGGCAGACAGGGAACTATGGCTACACCTTC.